The clone carrying this T cell receptor beta chain was seen ten or more times. TCRdb re-derived calls from the 5' RACE reads in MiXCR, one entry per CDR3 protein. Of approximately 12,000 distinct CDR3 sequences in the sample, roughly an eighth are singletons; the top ten hold 2.4%. This sample is part of a study of spatial heterogeneity in lung cancer. CDR1 DFQATT and CDR2 SNEGSKA come from the germline V gene (reference sequence). This CDR3 region has 14 residues. Regarding time point: sample taken at primary tumor resection. Researchers sequenced whole RNA taken from tumor, nontumor lung or frozen PBMC without sorting.

Sequencing was performed on PBMCs, taken at surgery. The chain employs TRBV20-1 and TRBJ2-5; 9 bases line up with TRBD2. This clonotype originated in a female donor with early-stage non-small cell lung cancer. The CDR3 region is CSANPGLAGETQYF. DNA for the CDR3: TGCAGCGCCAACCCGGGACTAGCTGGGGAGACCCAGTACTTC.